What follows are 8 T cell receptor beta chains derived from one specimen sequenced in a study of OX40 agonist ivuxolimab in advanced cancers. Sequenced by immunoSEQ multiplex PCR; TCRdb stores in-frame clones only, minus some. Counted here are about 87,000 clones, about 83% occurring once; the ten biggest clones make up around 1.5%. Specimen: CD4+ or CD8+ T cells sorted from blood, collected in a trial of the OX40 agonist ivuxolimab. These receptors came from an adult with an advanced solid tumor such as melanoma, head and neck, liver or kidney cancer.

The rearrangement uses TRBV13 and TRBJ1-3; D unresolved. CDR3 length: 15 residues. CDR1 and CDR2 from the germline V gene are PRHDT and FYEKMQ (reference sequence). The V and J ends lost 3 bases and 0 bases respectively, with 9 bases between them. CDR3 bases: TGTGCCAGCAGCTTGTATGGGGTCTCTGGAAACACCATATATTTT. Translated, it gives CASSLYGVSGNTIYF.

The rearrangement links TRBV25-1 to TRBJ2-3, with a weak D call TRBD1 (6 bases). V lost 6 bases and J lost 4, with 11 bases in between. Germline V CDR1 and CDR2: MGHDK, SYGVNS. The CDR3 consists of 13 residues. The CDR3 spells CASRRGSADTQYF. CDR3 sequence (DNA): TGTGCCAGCAGGAGGGGGTCCGCAGATACGCAGTATTTT.

This chain joins TRBV14 and TRBJ2-5; D is tentatively TRBD1 or TRBD2 (6 bases each). From germline, CDR1 is SGHDN and CDR2 FVKESK. V lost 4 bases and J lost 4, with 13 bases in between. The CDR3 extends over 14 amino acids. CDR3 amino acids: CASSLDRGVETQYF. In DNA form, the CDR3 reads TGTGCCAGCAGCCTCGATAGGGGGGTAGAGACCCAGTACTTC.

The J gene is TRBJ2-1, the V gene TRBV7-2, with 9 nucleotides matching TRBD2. Per germline, CDR1 SGHTA and CDR2 FQGNSA. The CDR3 consists of 15 residues. J lost 10 bases, V lost 2 bases, and 9 bases had no gene match. The CDR3 is CASSLRVSGGSEQFF. In DNA, the CDR3 is TGTGCCAGCAGCTTAAGGGTTAGCGGGGGTTCGGAGCAGTTCTTC.

The J gene is TRBJ2-1, the V gene TRBV2; either TRBD1 or TRBD2 may supply D (5 bases each). This CDR3 region has 14 residues. V lost 6 bases and J 7 bases, leaving 16 bases between the germline ends. CDR1 and CDR2 (germline): SNHLY, FYNNEI. CDR3: CASRIFRDPNEQFF. The CDR3 nucleotides are TGTGCCAGCAGAATCTTCCGGGACCCAAATGAGCAGTTCTTC.

J is TRBJ1-6 and V is TRBV25-1; D is ambiguous. The CDR3 has 17 residues. V was cut by 4 bases and J by 2 bases, with 15 bases left in between. Germline V gives CDR1 MGHDK, CDR2 SYGVNS. CDR3 loop: CASSAPSAVAYNSPLHF. The CDR3 DNA reads as TGTGCCAGCAGTGCCCCCTCCGCGGTAGCCTATAATTCACCCCTCCACTTT.

This chain uses TRBV9 with TRBJ2-3; D not certain. Germline V gene data show CDR1 as SGDLS and CDR2 as YYNGEE. V was trimmed by 1 base and J by 5 bases, leaving 5 bases between them. This CDR3 contains 12 residues. The CDR3 nucleotides are TGTGCCAGCAGCGTATGGGGAGATACGCAGTATTTT. Translating gives CASSVWGDTQYF.

The chain couples TRBV11-3 to TRBJ2-5; D gene uncertain. Trimming took off 1 base at V and 4 bases at J, with 7 bases between the two ends. CDR3 length equals 13 residues. The V gene's germline CDR1 is SGHNT and CDR2 YENEEA. The CDR3 loop reads CASSLGDLETQYF. CDR3 nucleotides: TGTGCCAGCAGCTTAGGAGATCTAGAGACCCAGTACTTC.